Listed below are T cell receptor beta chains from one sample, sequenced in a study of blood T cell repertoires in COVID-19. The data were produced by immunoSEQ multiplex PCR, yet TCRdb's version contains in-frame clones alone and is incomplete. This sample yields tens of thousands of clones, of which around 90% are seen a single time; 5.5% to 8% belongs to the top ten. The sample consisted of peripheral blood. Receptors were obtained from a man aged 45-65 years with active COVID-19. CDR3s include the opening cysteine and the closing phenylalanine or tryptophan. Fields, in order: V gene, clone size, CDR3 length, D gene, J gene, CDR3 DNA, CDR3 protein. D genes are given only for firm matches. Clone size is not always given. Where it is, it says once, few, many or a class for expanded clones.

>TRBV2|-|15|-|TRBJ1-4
TGTGCCAGCAGCGCCGCCAGGGGCACTAATGAAAAACTGTTTTTT
CASSAARGTNEKLFF
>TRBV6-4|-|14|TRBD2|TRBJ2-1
TGTGCCAGCAAGCCGGGACTAGCGGATAATGAGCAGTTCTTC
CASKPGLADNEQFF
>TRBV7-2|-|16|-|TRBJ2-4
TGTGCCAGCAGCTCCGGAGGCTCCGGATCCAAAAACATTCAGTACTTC
CASSSGGSGSKNIQYF
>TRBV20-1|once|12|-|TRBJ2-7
TGCAGTGCTAGTCGGCAGGGGCACGAGCAGTACTTC
CSASRQGHEQYF
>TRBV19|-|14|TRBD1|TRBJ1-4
TGTGCCAGTAGTCCTACAGGGGTGGCTGAAAAACTGTTTTTT
CASSPTGVAEKLFF
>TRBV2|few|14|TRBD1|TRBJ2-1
TGTGCCAGTCTCTCTACAGGGGCCTACAATGAGCAGTTCTTC
CASLSTGAYNEQFF
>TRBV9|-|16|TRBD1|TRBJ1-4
TGTGCCAGCAGCGCCGAATCCGGGACAGGGTATGAAAAACTGTTTTTT
CASSAESGTGYEKLFF
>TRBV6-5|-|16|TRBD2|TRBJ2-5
TGTGCCAGCAGTTTCCTTAGCGGGAGGGGGGTGGAGACCCAGTACTTC
CASSFLSGRGVETQYF
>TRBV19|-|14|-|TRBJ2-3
TGTGCCAGTAGATTAGGCAGGGGCACAGATACGCAGTATTTT
CASRLGRGTDTQYF
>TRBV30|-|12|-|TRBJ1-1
TGTGCCTGGAGTGTAAGGTCGGGGGAAGCTTTCTTT
CAWSVRSGEAFF
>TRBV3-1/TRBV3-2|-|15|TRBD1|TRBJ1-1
TGTGCCAGCAGCCACTGGGGGACAGGGACCACTGAAGCTTTCTTT
CASSHWGTGTTEAFF
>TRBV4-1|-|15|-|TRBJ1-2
TGCGCCAGCAGCCAAGATTCTTGGACAGCCTATGGCTACACCTTC
CASSQDSWTAYGYTF
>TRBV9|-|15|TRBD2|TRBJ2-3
TGTGCCAGCAGCCCCGGGGGGGTGCGCACAGATACGCAGTATTTT
CASSPGGVRTDTQYF
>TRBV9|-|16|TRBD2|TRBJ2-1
TGTGCCAGCAGCGTAAGCGGGGCTAGCTCCTACAATGAGCAGTTCTTC
CASSVSGASSYNEQFF
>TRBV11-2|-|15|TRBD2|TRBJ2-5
TGTGCCAGCAGCTCTTCGGGAGGGCTTAGAGAGACCCAGTACTTC
CASSSSGGLRETQYF
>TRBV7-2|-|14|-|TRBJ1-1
TGTGCCAGCAGCTTACAGGTTTTTAACACTGAAGCTTTCTTT
CASSLQVFNTEAFF
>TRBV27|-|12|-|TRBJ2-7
TGTGCCAGCAGCGACAGGCTTTACGAGCAGTACTTC
CASSDRLYEQYF
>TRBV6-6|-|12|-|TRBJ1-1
TGTGCCAGCAGTTATATTCAGGGGGAAGCTTTCTTT
CASSYIQGEAFF
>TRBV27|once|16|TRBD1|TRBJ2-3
TGTGCCAGCAGTTCGTACAGGGGTCTAAGCACAGATACGCAGTATTTT
CASSSYRGLSTDTQYF
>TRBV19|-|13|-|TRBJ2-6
TGTGCCAGTAGGAACACTGGGGCCAACGTCCTGACTTTC
CASRNTGANVLTF
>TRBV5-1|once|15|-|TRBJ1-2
TGCGCCAGCAGCTTACGACCACAGGGTCCCTATGGCTACACCTTC
CASSLRPQGPYGYTF
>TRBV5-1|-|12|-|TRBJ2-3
TGCGCCAGCAGGGGTTCAGGGGATACGCAGTATTTT
CASRGSGDTQYF
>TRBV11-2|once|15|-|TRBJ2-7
TGTGCCAGCAGCTTAGACGGGGGGCACTCCTACGAGCAGTACTTC
CASSLDGGHSYEQYF
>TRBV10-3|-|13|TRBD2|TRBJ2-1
TGTGCCATCAGCACCAAAAGTAGCGGGTTCGCGTTCTTC
CAISTKSSGFAFF
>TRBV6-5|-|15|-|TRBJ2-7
TGTGCCAGCAGTTACTCGAAGGACAAGCCCTACGAGCAGTACTTC
CASSYSKDKPYEQYF
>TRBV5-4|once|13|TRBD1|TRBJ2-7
TGTGCCAGCAGCCGGGACAGTTCTGAGGAGCAGTACTTC
CASSRDSSEEQYF
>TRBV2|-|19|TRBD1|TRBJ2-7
TGTGCCGGACGCTCCCCATCCCAGGGACAGGGGACGGAATTTTACGAGCAGTACTTC
CAGRSPSQGQGTEFYEQYF
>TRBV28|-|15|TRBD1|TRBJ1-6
TGTGCCAGCAACCCGGACAGGGGGACGTGGTCACCCCTCCACTTT
CASNPDRGTWSPLHF
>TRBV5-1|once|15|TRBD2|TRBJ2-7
TGCGCCAGCAGCTTGGCCGCGACTAGCACGTACGAGCAGTACTTC
CASSLAATSTYEQYF
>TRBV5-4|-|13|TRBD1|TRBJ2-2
TGTGCCAGCAGCAGTGGGACAGGGAGGGAGCTGTTTTTT
CASSSGTGRELFF
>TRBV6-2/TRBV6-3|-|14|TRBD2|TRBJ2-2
TGTGCCAGCAGCGACGGGACTAGTTCCGGGGAGCTGTTTTTT
CASSDGTSSGELFF
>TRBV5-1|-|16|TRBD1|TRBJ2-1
TGCGCCAGCAGCTTGTGGGGGACAGGGACCTACAATGAGCAGTTCTTC
CASSLWGTGTYNEQFF
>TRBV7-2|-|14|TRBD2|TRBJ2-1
TGTGCCAGCAGTCCGAGCCGGGACTATAATGAGCAGTTCTTC
CASSPSRDYNEQFF
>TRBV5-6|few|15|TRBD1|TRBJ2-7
TGTGCCAGCAGCCCGGCCGGGACAGGGGCCTACGAGCAGTACTTC
CASSPAGTGAYEQYF
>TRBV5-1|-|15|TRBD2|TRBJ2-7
TGCGCCAGCAGCTTGGCCCTAGCGGGAGGTCGCGAGCAGTACTTC
CASSLALAGGREQYF
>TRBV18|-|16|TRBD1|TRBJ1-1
TGTGCCAGCTCACTCACGACAGGGGGCCAGGACACTGAAGCTTTCTTT
CASSLTTGGQDTEAFF
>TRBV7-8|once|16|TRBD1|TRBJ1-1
TGTGCCAGCAGCTTAGAGGGCAGGGGGACTCCGAGTGAAGCTTTCTTT
CASSLEGRGTPSEAFF
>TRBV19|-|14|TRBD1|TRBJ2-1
TGTGCCAGTAGTAGGGGACAGGGGTACAATGAGCAGTTCTTC
CASSRGQGYNEQFF
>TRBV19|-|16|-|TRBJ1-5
TGTGCCAGTAGTACCCTCAGGGGCAATAGCAATCAGCCCCAGCATTTT
CASSTLRGNSNQPQHF
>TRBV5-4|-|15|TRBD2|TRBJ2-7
TGTGCCAGCAGCTTGAAGGCTAGCGGCTCCTACGAGCAGTACTTC
CASSLKASGSYEQYF
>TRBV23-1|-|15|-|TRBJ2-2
TGCGCCAGCAGTCTCCTCGGGTCTGAAGACGGGGAGCTGTTTTTT
CASSLLGSEDGELFF
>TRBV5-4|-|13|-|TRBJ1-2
TGTGCCACCAGCACAGGGCCCGACTATGGCTACACCTTC
CATSTGPDYGYTF
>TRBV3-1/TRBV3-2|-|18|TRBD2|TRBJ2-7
TGTGCCAGCAGCCACCAGGGACTAGCGGGGGTCGCTCCAGGCGAGCAGTACTTC
CASSHQGLAGVAPGEQYF
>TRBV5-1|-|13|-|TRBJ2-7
TGCGCCAGCAGCTCCTCGGGGTTCAACGAGCAGTACTTC
CASSSSGFNEQYF
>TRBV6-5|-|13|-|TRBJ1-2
TGTGCCAGCAGTAAGGGGAGGGACTATGGCTACACCTTC
CASSKGRDYGYTF
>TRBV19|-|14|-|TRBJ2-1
TGTGCCAGTAGTCCCAAAGGAGGGCGGGATGAGCAGTTCTTC
CASSPKGGRDEQFF
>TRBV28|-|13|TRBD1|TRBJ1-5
TGTGCCACCACGGGGACAGGGGTTCAGCCCCAGCATTTT
CATTGTGVQPQHF
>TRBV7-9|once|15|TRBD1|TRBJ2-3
TGTGCCAGCAGCACCCGGACAGGGAACACAGATACGCAGTATTTT
CASSTRTGNTDTQYF
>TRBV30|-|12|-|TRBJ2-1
TGTGCCTGGAGCCACTCCACCAATGAGCAGTTCTTC
CAWSHSTNEQFF
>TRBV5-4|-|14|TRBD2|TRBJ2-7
TGTGCCAGCAGCTCAATGGGACTAGCAGACGAGCAGTACTTC
CASSSMGLADEQYF
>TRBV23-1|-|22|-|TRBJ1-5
TGCGCCAGCAGTCAATCCACCTATGGGGGGGGGTCCAGGGGTTGGAGCAATCAGCCCCAGCATTTT
CASSQSTYGGGSRGWSNQPQHF